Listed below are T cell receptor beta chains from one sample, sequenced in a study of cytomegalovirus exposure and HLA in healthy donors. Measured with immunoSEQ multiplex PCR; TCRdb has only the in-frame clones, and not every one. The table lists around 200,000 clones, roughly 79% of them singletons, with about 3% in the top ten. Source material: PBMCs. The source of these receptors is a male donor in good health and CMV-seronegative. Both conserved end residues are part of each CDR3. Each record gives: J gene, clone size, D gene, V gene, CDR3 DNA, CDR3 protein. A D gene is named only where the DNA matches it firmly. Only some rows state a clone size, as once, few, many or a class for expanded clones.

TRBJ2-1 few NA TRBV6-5 TGTGCCAGCAGTAGAGTTATCGGTGGCGGCAATGAGCAGTTCTTC CASSRVIGGGNEQFF
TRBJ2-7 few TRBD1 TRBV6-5 TGTGCCAGCAGTTACTCCGGGGGACAGGGGTCCTACGAGCAGTACTTC CASSYSGGQGSYEQYF
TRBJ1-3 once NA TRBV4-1 TGCGCCAGCAGCCAAGAGTGGGGGCAATTACCTGGAAACACCATATATTTT CASSQEWGQLPGNTIYF
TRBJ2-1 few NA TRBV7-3 TGTGCCAGCAGCTTACAAACAGGGCAGTTCTTC CASSLQTGQFF
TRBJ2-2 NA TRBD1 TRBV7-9 TGTGCCAGCAGCTTAGGGACAGGGGCCACCGGGGAGCTGTTTTTT CASSLGTGATGELFF
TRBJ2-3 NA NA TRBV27 TGTGCCAGCAGTTTAAGAGTCCTCGGGGATTGGACCTTCGGACAGACCAACACAGATACGCAGTATTTT CASSLRVLGDWTFGQTNTDTQYF
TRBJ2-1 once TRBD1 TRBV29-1 TGCAGCGTTGAAACAGGGGTGTTCTACAATGAGCAGTTCTTC CSVETGVFYNEQFF
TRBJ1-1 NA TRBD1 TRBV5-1 TGCGCCAGCAGCTTGGCGGGACAGGGAAGTACTGAAGCTTTCTTT CASSLAGQGSTEAFF
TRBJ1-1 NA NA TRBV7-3 TGTGCCAGCAGCTTAATGAGGTACACTGAAGCTTTCTTT CASSLMRYTEAFF
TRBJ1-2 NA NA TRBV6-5 TGTGCCAGCAGTTACTCCAGGACTCCGGCGGTCTATGGCTACACCTTC CASSYSRTPAVYGYTF
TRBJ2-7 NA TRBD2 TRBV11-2 TGTGCCAGCAGCTCTTGGACTAGCGGGGGCCCAACGGGGGAGCAGTACTTC CASSSWTSGGPTGEQYF
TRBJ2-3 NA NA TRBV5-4 TGTGCCAGCAGCTTGACTGGTATGGATACGCAGTATTTT CASSLTGMDTQYF
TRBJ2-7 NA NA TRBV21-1 TGTGCCAGCAGCAAACTCTTACACGACGAGCAGTACTTC CASSKLLHDEQYF
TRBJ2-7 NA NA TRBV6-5 TGTGCCAGCAGTTACTCGAACAGGGACTACGAGCAGTACTTC CASSYSNRDYEQYF
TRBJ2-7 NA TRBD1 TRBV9 TGTGCCAGCAGCGTCCGGGACAGACCTTACGAGCAGTACTTC CASSVRDRPYEQYF
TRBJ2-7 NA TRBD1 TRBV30 TGTGCCTGTGCCGGACAGGGGTTCTCCTACGAGCAGTACTTC CACAGQGFSYEQYF
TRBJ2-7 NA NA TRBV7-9 TGTTCCAGCAGTTCAGGTAGCTACGAGCAGTACTTC CSSSSGSYEQYF
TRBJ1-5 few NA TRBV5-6 TGTGCCAGCAGCACAGTTTATAGCAATCAGCCCCAGCATTTT CASSTVYSNQPQHF
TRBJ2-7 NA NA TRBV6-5 TGTGCCAGCAGTTACTCCGACAGTTCCTACGAGCAGTACTTC CASSYSDSSYEQYF
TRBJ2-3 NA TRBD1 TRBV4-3 TGCGCCAGCAGCCAAATCCGGACAGGCGCTAGCACAGATACGCAGTATTTT CASSQIRTGASTDTQYF
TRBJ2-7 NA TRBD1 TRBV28 TGTGCCAGCCGCGGAGCGGGGACAGGGTGGGAGCAGTACTTC CASRGAGTGWEQYF
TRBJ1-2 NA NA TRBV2 TGTGCCAGCAGTGGAGGGGGACCAATGAGAAACTATGGCTACACCTTC CASSGGGPMRNYGYTF
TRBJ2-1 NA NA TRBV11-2 TGTGCCAGCAGCGCAAAAGCGGGTTATGAGCAGTTCTTC CASSAKAGYEQFF
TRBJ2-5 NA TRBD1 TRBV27 TGTGCCAGCAGTTTGGGGCAGGGGGTGGAGACCCAGTACTTC CASSLGQGVETQYF
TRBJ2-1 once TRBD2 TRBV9 TGTGCCAGCAGCGCCAGATCCCGGACTAGCGGGAGTATCAACAATGAGCAGTTCTTC CASSARSRTSGSINNEQFF
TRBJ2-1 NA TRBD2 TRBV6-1 TGTGCCAGCAGTGAAACAGGCGGGGACTACCGAAGGGAGCAGTTCTTC CASSETGGDYRREQFF
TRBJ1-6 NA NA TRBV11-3 TGTGCCAGCAGCTTAGGGCAGGGTTCCTCGTCACCCCTCCACTTT CASSLGQGSSSPLHF
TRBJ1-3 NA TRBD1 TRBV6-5 TGTGCCAGCAGTTACTCGGGGACAGTCGGAAACACCATATATTTT CASSYSGTVGNTIYF
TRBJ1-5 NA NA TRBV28 TGTGCCAGCAGACCACCACCGGGACAAACCCAGCATTTT CASRPPPGQTQHF
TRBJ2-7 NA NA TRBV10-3 TGTGCCATCAGTGAGTCGGGTAGCAAGCAGGGCCAGCAGTACTTC CAISESGSKQGQQYF
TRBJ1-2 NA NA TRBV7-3 TGTGCCAGCAGCTTAAAACCCGGGGGGAAAGGCTACACCTTC CASSLKPGGKGYTF
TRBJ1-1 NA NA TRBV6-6 TGTGCCAGCAGTCCCGTCCGGGGGACTGAAGCTTTCTTT CASSPVRGTEAFF
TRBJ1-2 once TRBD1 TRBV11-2 TGTGCCAGCAGCGTAGCCCGGGCCGGCAGGGGGTACTATGGCTACACCTTC CASSVARAGRGYYGYTF
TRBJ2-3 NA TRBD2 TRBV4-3 TGCGCCAGCAGCCAAGATCAGACTAGCTTCGGCACAGATACGCAGTATTTT CASSQDQTSFGTDTQYF
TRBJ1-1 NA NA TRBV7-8 TGTGCCAGCGGGGGGATGAACACTGAAGCTTTCTTT CASGGMNTEAFF
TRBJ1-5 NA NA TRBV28 TGTGCCAGCAGTCCTATAGGGCAGGGTAGCAATCAGCCCCAGCATTTT CASSPIGQGSNQPQHF
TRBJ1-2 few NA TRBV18 TGTGCCAGCTCACCCACAGTGGAGGATGGCTACACCTTC CASSPTVEDGYTF
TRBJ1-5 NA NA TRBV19 TGTGCCAGTAGTATATTCCCACAGGGACTAAGCAATCAGCCCCAGCATTTT CASSIFPQGLSNQPQHF
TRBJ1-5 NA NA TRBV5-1 TGCGCCAGCAGCTTGGATGGGGCTCCATTCCAGCCCCAGCATTTT CASSLDGAPFQPQHF
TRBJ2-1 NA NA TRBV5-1 TGCGCCAGCAGTTACAACAGGGTCAGCTCCTACAATGAGCAGTTCTTC CASSYNRVSSYNEQFF
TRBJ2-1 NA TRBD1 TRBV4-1 TGCGCCAGCAGCCACGGACAGGGGGCTTCCAATGAGCAGTTCTTC CASSHGQGASNEQFF
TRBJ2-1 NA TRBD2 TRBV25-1 TGTGCCAGCAGTGAACACGGGACTAGCGGGACCAATGAGCAGTTCTTC CASSEHGTSGTNEQFF
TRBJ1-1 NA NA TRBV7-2 TGTGCCAGCAGCTTACAGTGGAACACTGAAGCTTTCTTT CASSLQWNTEAFF
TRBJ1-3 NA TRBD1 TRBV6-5 TGTGCCAGCAGTAGGACAGGGGATCGTGGAAACACCATATATTTT CASSRTGDRGNTIYF
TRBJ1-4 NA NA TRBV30 TGTGCCTGGAGTGTTACAGGGAAACCTAATGAAAAACTGTTTTTT CAWSVTGKPNEKLFF
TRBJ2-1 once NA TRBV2 TGTGCCAACCGCCGTAGAGGCGGGGGCGATGAGCAGTTCTTC CANRRRGGGDEQFF
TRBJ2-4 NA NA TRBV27 TGTGCCAGCAGTTTACAGGGAAACATTCAGTACTTC CASSLQGNIQYF
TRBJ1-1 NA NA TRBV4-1 TGCGCCAGCAGCCAAGATGTTCAGGGTAGTGGCACTGAAGCTTTCTTT CASSQDVQGSGTEAFF
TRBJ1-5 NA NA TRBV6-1 TGTGCCAGCGGTGGCCAAGGACAAGGGAATCAGCCCCAGCATTTT CASGGQGQGNQPQHF
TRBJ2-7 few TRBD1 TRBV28 TGTGCCAGCAGTTTCCCGACAGGGGGATTCTACGTAAGCTCCTACGAGCAGTACTTC CASSFPTGGFYVSSYEQYF
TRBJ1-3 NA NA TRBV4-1 TGCGCCAGCAGCCAAGATTCCGGGGCTGGAAACACCATATATTTT CASSQDSGAGNTIYF
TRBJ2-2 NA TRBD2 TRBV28 TGTGCCAGCAGTTTAAGACTAGCGGGAGGGGCCGGGGAGCTGTTTTTT CASSLRLAGGAGELFF
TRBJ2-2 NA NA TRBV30 TGTGCCTGGAGTCCTGATGTACTGAACACCGGGGAGCTGTTTTTT CAWSPDVLNTGELFF